The clone carrying this T cell receptor beta chain was recorded at least ten times. Its antigen is as yet unknown. This sample was taken from a study of T-cell reconstitution after alpha-beta-depleted transplantation in children. General study points: Expanded graft clones numbering several hundred reportedly gave rise to alpha-beta T cells about two months after transplant. A year post-transplant, T-cell counts and diversity derived mostly from newly produced T cells.

V was clipped by 6 bases and J by 5 bases, with 14 bases between them. This CDR3 is 14 amino acids long. CDR1 MNHNS and CDR2 SASEGT come from the germline V gene. Construction of the TCRbeta library involved unique molecular identifiers. TCRdb processed the PCR reads anew with MiXCR; each CDR3 protein has one entry. The repertoire holds 250,000 to 300,000 distinct CDR3 sequences, with about 9.5% as singletons. Sequencing was performed on PBMCs, taken before TCRalphabeta/CD19-depleted stem cell transplant. This sequence joins TRBV6-1 and TRBJ1-5; D perhaps matches TRBD1 (5 bases). The TCR comes from a boy under two years old with acute myeloid leukemia, due to receive a stem cell transplant. CDR3 sequence (DNA): TGTGCCAGCAGCGGATGGGACGGATATCAGCCCCAGCATTTT. Translation: CASSGWDGYQPQHF.